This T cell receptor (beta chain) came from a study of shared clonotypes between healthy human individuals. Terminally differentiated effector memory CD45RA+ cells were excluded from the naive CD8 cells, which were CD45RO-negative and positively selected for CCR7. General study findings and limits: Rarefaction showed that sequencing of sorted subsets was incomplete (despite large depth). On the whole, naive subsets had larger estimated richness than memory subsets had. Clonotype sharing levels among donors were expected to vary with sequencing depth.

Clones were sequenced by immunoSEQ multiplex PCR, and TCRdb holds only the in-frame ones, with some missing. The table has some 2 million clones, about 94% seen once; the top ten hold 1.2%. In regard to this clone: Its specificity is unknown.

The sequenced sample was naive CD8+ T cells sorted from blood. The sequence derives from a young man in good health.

In DNA, the CDR3 is TGTGCCTGGAGCGATTTGGGAGATACGCAGTATTTT. Translating gives CAWSDLGDTQYF. This rearrangement joins TRBV30 to TRBJ2-3; D unresolved. Germline V gene lookup returns CDR1 GTSNPN and CDR2 SVGIG (reference sequence). With 3 bases removed from V and 5 bases from J, the gap between germline ends came to 9 bases. This CDR3 is built from 12 residues.